The 13 T cell receptor beta chains presented below share a single source sample, sequenced in a study of cytomegalovirus exposure and HLA in healthy donors. In the PCR, 60 Vbeta and 13 Jbeta primers were used. The protocol was immunoSEQ multiplex PCR, while the TCRdb copy is restricted to in-frame clones and leaves out a portion. The profile shows about 97,000 clones, roughly 79% of them singletons. Sequenced: PBMCs. Receptors originate from a man aged 40-49 years in good health and CMV-seronegative.

The chain recombines TRBV28 with TRBJ2-5, with a possible D match to TRBD1 (5 bases). V shed 3 bases and J shed 5 bases, with 16 bases lying between them. Germline-derived CDR1 and CDR2 are MDHEN and SYDVKM. This CDR3 region has 15 residues. The CDR3 region is CASSLDTSSTETQYF. The CDR3, as DNA: TGTGCCAGCAGTTTGGACACCTCCAGCACCGAGACCCAGTACTTC. The complete variable domain, with remaining parts taken from reference TRBV28 and TRBJ2-5, reads DVKVTQSSRYLVKRTGEKVFLECVQDMDHENMFWYRQDPGLGLRLIYFSYDVKMKEKGDIPEGYSVSREKKERFSLILESASTNQTSMYLCASSLDTSSTETQYFGPGTRLLVL.

The chain recombines TRBV4-1 with TRBJ2-3, with D possibly TRBD2 on 5 matching bases. This CDR3 has 15 amino acids. V dropped 4 bases and J dropped 0 bases, with 11 bases sitting between them. Germline V lookup: CDR1 MGHRA, CDR2 YSYEKL. CDR3 bases: TGCGCCAGCAGCCTTGGACTGCAAAGCACAGATACGCAGTATTTT. This sequence encodes CASSLGLQSTDTQYF.

CDR3 amino acids: CASSLGGLGANVLTF. CDR3 nucleotides: TGCGCCAGCAGCTTGGGGGGGCTTGGGGCCAACGTCCTGACTTTC. This chain uses TRBV5-1 with TRBJ2-6, with a possible D match to TRBD1 (6 bases). This CDR3 contains 15 residues. Per the germline V gene, CDR1 is SGHRS and CDR2 is YFSETQ. The V end lost 0 bases, the J end lost 3 bases, and 7 bases lay between the germline ends.

This clone was picked up a small number of times. The chain employs TRBV6-1 and TRBJ1-1; tentatively, D is TRBD1 (6 bases). The CDR3 sequence is 14 residues long. The V gene's germline CDR1 is MNHNS and CDR2 SASEGT. V lost 1 base and J 5 bases, leaving 11 bases between the germline ends. The CDR3 DNA reads TGTGCCAGCAGTGAAGTGTGGGGGCGGACTGAAGCTTTCTTT. Amino acids: CASSEVWGRTEAFF.

The rearrangement uses TRBV5-1 and TRBJ2-1, with a tentative D call TRBD1 (5 bases). The CDR3 runs to 13 residues. CDR1 and CDR2 (germline): SGHRS, YFSETQ. The V end was cut by 6 bases, the J end by 0 bases, with 7 bases between. CDR3 protein: CASTRDSYNEQFF. The CDR3 DNA reads TGCGCCAGCACCAGGGACTCCTACAATGAGCAGTTCTTC.

This clone has only one observation. The chain is built from TRBV11-1 and TRBJ2-3; a possible D gene is TRBD2 (6 bases). CDR3 length equals 14 residues. V lost 5 bases and J lost 1, with 10 bases in between. The germline V gene has CDR1 SGHAT and CDR2 FQDESV (reference sequence). CDR3 residues: CASSPRRGTDTQYF. The CDR3, as DNA: TGTGCCAGCAGCCCCCGGAGGGGCACAGATACGCAGTATTTT.

This chain joins TRBV5-1 and TRBJ2-1; 13 bases are a match to TRBD2. CDR3 size: 15 residues. V trimming: 4 bases; J trimming: 3 bases; junction bases outside the gene matches: 1. The germline CDR1 and CDR2 sequences are SGHRS and YFSETQ. In nucleotides, the CDR3 is TGCGCCAGCAGCGGACTAGCGGGGGTCTACAATGAGCAGTTCTTC. Its protein is CASSGLAGVYNEQFF.

The rearrangement joins TRBV30 to TRBJ1-2, with 12 bases that match TRBD1. The CDR3 sequence is 16 residues long. CDR1 and CDR2 (germline): GTSNPN, SVGIG (reference sequence). The ends lost 8 bases at V and 3 bases at J; junction bases unmatched: 13. As DNA, the CDR3 is TGTGCCCGGAATTCCGGGACAGGGGGCCGGTACTATGGCTACACCTTC. This encodes CARNSGTGGRYYGYTF.

This clone has only one observation. The chain is built from TRBV21-1 and TRBJ1-5. TRBV21-1 corresponds to a pseudogene. The CDR3 runs to 16 residues. Here the CDR3 DNA reads TGTGCCAGCAGTACCGGTGGCACCGGAGCGGTTCAGCCCCAGCATTTT. As protein: CASSTGGTGAVQPQHF.

The rearrangement joins TRBV11-3 to TRBJ2-7; TRBD2 agrees at 8 bases. Trimming took 0 bases from V and 2 from J; bases not matched to a gene: 3. The CDR3 loop spans 15 amino acids. Germline-derived CDR1 and CDR2 are SGHNT and YENEEA. CDR3 sequence reads: CASSLDRGGTYEQYF. The CDR3 DNA follows: TGTGCCAGCAGCTTAGATCGGGGGGGGACCTACGAGCAGTACTTC. The full variable domain, its missing parts supplied by reference TRBV11-3 and TRBJ2-7, is EAGVVQSPRYKIIEKKQPVAFWCNPISGHNTLYWYLQNLGQGPELLIRYENEEAVDDSQLPKDRFSAERLKGVDSTLKIQPAELGDSAVYLCASSLDRGGTYEQYFGPGTRLTVT.

This chain links TRBV6-5 with TRBJ1-4; no clear D gene. Trimming took 0 bases from V and 0 from J, leaving 8 bases between them. The length of the CDR3 is 16 residues. Per the germline V gene, CDR1 is MNHEY and CDR2 is SVGAGI. DNA for the CDR3: TGTGCCAGCAGTTACTCCCCCTTAACAACTAATGAAAAACTGTTTTTT. Amino acids: CASSYSPLTTNEKLFF.

The rearrangement joins TRBV7-2 to TRBJ1-3; possibly TRBD1 for D (6 bases). The V gene's germline CDR1 is SGHTA and CDR2 FQGNSA. The length of the CDR3 is 15 residues. Trimming removed 5 bases from V and 4 bases from J, with 15 bases in between. CDR3 in amino acids: CASSPSPGAGNTIYF. In nucleotides, the CDR3 is TGTGCCAGCAGCCCGAGCCCAGGGGCAGGAAACACCATATATTTT.

In its sample, this clone was seen once. The J gene is TRBJ1-6, the V gene TRBV27; the match to TRBD1 covers 7 bases. The trim removed 2 bases at V and 7 bases at J, leaving 14 bases unmatched. Germline assignment: CDR1 MNHEY and CDR2 SMNVEV (reference sequence). The CDR3 loop spans 18 amino acids. The CDR3 reads CASSLEVAAGGKNSPLHF. CDR3 sequence (DNA): TGTGCCAGCAGTTTAGAGGTGGCGGCAGGGGGTAAAAATTCACCCCTCCACTTT.